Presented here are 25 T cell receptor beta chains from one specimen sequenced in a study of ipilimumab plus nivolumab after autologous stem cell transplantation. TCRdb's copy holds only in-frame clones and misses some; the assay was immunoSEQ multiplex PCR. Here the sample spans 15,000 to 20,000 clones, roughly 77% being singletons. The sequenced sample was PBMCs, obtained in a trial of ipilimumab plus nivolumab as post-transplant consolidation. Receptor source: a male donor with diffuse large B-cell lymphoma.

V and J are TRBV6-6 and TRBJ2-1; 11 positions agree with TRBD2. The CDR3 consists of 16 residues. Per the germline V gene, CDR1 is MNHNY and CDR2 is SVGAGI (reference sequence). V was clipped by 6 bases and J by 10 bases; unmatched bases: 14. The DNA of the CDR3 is TGTGCCAGCAGCCTGGCACCGGGACTAGCGGAGGGGGAGCAGTTCTTC. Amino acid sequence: CASSLAPGLAEGEQFF.

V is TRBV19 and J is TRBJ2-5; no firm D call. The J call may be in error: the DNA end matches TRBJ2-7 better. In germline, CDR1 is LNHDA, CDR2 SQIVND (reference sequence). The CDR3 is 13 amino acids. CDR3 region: CASSRSWSYEQYF. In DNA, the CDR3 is TGTGCCAGTAGCCGATCATGGTCCTACGAGCAGTACTTC.

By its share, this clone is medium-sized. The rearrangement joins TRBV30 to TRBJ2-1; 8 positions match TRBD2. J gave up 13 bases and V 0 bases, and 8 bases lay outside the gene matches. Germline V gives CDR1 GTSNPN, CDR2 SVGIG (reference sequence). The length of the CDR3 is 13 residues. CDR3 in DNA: TGTGCCTGGAGTGTTTCTTCAGCGGGAGTCCAGTTCTTC. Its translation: CAWSVSSAGVQFF.

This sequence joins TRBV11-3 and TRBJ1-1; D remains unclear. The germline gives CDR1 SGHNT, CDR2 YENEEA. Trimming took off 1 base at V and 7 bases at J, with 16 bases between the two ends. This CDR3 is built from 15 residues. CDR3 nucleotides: TGTGCCAGCAGCTTAGTGTTCGGGGAGACACTTGAAGCTTTCTTT. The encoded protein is CASSLVFGETLEAFF. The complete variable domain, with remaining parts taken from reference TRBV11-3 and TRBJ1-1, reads EAGVVQSPRYKIIEKKQPVAFWCNPISGHNTLYWYLQNLGQGPELLIRYENEEAVDDSQLPKDRFSAERLKGVDSTLKIQPAELGDSAVYLCASSLVFGETLEAFFGQGTRLTVV.

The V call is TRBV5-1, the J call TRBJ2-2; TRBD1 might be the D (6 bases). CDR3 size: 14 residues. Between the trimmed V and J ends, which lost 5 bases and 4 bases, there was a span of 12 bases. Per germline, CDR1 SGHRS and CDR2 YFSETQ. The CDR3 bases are TGCGCCAGCAGGGATCAGGGGAGCACCGGGGAGCTGTTTTTT. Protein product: CASRDQGSTGELFF.

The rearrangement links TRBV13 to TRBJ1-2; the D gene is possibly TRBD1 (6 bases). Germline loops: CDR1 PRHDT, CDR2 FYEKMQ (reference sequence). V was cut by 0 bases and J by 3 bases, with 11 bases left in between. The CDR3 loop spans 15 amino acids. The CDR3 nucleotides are TGTGCCAGCAGCTTAGGGGTTGCAGGGGACTATGGCTACACCTTC. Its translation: CASSLGVAGDYGYTF.

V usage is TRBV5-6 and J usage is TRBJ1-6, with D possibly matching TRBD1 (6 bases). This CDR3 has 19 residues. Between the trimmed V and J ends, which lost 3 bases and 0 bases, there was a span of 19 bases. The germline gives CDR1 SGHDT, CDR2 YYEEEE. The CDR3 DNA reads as TGTGCCAGCAGCTCTCGGGACATAGGATTCCTCTCCTATAATTCACCCCTCCACTTT. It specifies CASSSRDIGFLSYNSPLHF.

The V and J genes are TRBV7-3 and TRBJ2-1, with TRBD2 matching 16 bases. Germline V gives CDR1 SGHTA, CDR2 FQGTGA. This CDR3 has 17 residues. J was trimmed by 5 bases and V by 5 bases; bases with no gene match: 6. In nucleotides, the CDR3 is TGTGCCAGCAGCCCCGGGACTAGCGGGAGGGCTAACAATGAGCAGTTCTTC. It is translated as CASSPGTSGRANNEQFF.

CDR3 sequence (DNA): TGTGCCAGCAGTTACTCGAGGACACCCACCGGGGAGCTGTTTTTT. Translated, it gives CASSYSRTPTGELFF. This sequence joins TRBV6-5 and TRBJ2-2, with a weak D call TRBD1 (5 bases). CDR1 MNHEY and CDR2 SVGAGI come from the germline V gene. CDR3 size: 15 residues. Deletions cut 0 bases from V and 4 bases from J, with 9 bases between.

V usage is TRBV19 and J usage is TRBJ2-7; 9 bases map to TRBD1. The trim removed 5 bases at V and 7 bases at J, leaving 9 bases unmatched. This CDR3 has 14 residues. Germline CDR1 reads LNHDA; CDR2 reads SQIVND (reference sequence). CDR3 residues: CASSVDRGGREQYF. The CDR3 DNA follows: TGTGCCAGTAGTGTGGACAGGGGTGGTAGGGAGCAGTACTTC. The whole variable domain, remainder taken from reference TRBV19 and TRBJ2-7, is DGGITQSPKYLFRKEGQNVTLSCEQNLNHDAMYWYRQDPGQGLRLIYYSQIVNDFQKGDIAEGYSVSREKKESFPLTVTSAQKNPTAFYLCASSVDRGGREQYFGPGTRLTVT.

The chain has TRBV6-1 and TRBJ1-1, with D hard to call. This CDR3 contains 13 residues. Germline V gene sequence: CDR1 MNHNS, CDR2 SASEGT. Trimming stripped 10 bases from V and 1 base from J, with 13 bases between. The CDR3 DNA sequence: TGTGCCACCCGACCCCCCGGGAACACTGAAGCTTTCTTT. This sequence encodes CATRPPGNTEAFF.

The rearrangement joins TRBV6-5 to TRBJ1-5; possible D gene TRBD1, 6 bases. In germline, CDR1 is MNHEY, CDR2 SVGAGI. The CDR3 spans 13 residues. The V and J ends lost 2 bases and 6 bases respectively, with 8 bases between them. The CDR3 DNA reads TGTGCCAGCAGTTACGGGGGCTCTCAGCCCCAGCATTTT. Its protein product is CASSYGGSQPQHF.

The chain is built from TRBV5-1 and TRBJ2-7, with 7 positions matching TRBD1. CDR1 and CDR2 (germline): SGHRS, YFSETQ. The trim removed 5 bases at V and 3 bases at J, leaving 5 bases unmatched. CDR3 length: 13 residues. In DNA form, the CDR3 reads TGCGCCAGCAGTCAAGGACAGGACTACGAGCAGTACTTC. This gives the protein CASSQGQDYEQYF.

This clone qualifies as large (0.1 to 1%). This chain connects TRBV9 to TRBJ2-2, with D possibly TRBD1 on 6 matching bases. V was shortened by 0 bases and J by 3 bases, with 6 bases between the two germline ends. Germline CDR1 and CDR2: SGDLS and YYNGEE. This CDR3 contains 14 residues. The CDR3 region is CASSVGQDTGELFF. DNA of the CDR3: TGTGCCAGCAGCGTAGGACAGGACACCGGGGAGCTGTTTTTT.

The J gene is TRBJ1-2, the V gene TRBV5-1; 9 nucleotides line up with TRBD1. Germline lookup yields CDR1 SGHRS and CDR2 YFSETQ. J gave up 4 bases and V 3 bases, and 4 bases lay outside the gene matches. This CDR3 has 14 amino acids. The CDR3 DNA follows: TGCGCCAGCAGCTGGGAGGACAGGGGCTATGGCTACACCTTC. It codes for CASSWEDRGYGYTF.

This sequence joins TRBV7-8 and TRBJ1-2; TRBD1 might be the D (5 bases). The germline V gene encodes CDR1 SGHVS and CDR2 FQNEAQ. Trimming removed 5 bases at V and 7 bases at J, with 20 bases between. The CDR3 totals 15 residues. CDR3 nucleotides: TGTGCCAGCAGCCGGGTTTTGGTGGGGCCGCCTGGCTACACCTTC. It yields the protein CASSRVLVGPPGYTF.

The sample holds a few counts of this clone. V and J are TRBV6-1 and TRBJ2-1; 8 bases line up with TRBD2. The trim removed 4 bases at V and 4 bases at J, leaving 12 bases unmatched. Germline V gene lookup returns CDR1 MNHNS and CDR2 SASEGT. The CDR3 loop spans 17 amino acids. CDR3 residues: CASSGGSTGTRYNEQFF. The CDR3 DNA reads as TGTGCCAGCAGTGGCGGCTCAACCGGGACTAGGTACAATGAGCAGTTCTTC.

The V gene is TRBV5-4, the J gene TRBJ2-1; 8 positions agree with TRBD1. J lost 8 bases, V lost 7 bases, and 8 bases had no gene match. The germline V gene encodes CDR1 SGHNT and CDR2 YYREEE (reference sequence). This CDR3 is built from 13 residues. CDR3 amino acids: CASGQGQVYEQFF. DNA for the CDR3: TGTGCCAGCGGACAGGGTCAGGTCTATGAGCAGTTCTTC.

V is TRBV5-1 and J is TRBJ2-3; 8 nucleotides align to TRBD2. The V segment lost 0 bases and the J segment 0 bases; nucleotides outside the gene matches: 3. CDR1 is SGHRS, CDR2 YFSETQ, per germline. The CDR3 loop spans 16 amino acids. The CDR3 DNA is TGCGCCAGCAGCTTGGTAGCGGGACCTAGCACAGATACGCAGTATTTT. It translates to CASSLVAGPSTDTQYF.

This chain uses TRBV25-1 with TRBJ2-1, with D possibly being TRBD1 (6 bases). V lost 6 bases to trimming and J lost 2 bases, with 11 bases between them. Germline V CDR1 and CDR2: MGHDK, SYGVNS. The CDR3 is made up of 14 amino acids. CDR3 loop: CASRTTGPYNEQFF. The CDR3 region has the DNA TGTGCCAGCAGGACGACAGGTCCCTACAATGAGCAGTTCTTC.

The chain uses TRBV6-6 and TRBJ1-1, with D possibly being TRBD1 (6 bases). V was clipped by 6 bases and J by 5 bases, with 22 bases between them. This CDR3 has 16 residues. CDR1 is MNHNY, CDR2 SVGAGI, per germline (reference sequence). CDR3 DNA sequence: TGTGCCAGCAGCTACGGCCTCGCAGGGGCGGGTACTGAAGCTTTCTTT. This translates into CASSYGLAGAGTEAFF.

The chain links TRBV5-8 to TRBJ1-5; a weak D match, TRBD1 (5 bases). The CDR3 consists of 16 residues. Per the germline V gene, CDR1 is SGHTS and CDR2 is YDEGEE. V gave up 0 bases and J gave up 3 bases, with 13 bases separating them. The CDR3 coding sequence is TGTGCCAGCAGCTTGGGACAGAACTTAGACAATCAGCCCCAGCATTTT. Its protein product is CASSLGQNLDNQPQHF.

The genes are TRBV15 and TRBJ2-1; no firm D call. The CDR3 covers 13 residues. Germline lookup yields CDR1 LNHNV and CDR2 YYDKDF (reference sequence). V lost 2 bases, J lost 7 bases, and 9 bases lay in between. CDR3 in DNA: TGTGCCACCAGCAGAACGCAGTGGAATGAGCAGTTCTTC. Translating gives CATSRTQWNEQFF.

The CDR3 region is CASSVGTGGGLATEAFF. In DNA, the CDR3 is TGTGCCAGCAGCGTAGGGACAGGGGGCGGTTTGGCCACTGAAGCTTTCTTT. The chain links TRBV9 to TRBJ1-1; 11 bases are shared with TRBD1. The CDR3 sequence is 17 residues long. Per germline, CDR1 SGDLS and CDR2 YYNGEE. V trimming: 0 bases; J trimming: 4 bases; junction bases outside the gene matches: 8.

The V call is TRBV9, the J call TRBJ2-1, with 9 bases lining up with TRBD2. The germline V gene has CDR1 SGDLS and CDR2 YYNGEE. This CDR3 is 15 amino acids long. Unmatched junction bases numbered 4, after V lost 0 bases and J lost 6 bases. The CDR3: CASSVVGTSINEQFF. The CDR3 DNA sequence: TGTGCCAGCAGCGTAGTAGGGACTAGCATCAATGAGCAGTTCTTC.